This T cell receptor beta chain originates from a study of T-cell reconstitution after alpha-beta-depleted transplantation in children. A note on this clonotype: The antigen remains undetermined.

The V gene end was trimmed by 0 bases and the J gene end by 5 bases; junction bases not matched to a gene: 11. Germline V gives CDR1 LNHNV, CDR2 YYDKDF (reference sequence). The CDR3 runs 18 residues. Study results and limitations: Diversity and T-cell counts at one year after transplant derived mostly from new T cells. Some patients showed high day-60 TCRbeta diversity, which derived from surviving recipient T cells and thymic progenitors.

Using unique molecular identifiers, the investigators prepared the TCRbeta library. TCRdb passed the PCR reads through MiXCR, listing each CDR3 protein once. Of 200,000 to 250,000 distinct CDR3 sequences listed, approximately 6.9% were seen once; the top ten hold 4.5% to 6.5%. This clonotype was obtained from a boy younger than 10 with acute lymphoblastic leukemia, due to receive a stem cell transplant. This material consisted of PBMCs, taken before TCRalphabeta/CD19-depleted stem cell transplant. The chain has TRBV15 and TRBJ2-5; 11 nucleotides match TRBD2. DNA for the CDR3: TGTGCCACCAGCAGAGATCCCGAGACTAGCGGGATGGTTGAGACCCAGTACTTC. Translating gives CATSRDPETSGMVETQYF. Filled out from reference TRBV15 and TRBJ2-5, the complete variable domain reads DAMVIQNPRYQVTQFGKPVTLSCSQTLNHNVMYWYQQKSSQAPKLLFHYYDKDFNNEADTPDNFQSRRPNTSFCFLDIRSPGLGDTAMYLCATSRDPETSGMVETQYFGPGTRLLVL.